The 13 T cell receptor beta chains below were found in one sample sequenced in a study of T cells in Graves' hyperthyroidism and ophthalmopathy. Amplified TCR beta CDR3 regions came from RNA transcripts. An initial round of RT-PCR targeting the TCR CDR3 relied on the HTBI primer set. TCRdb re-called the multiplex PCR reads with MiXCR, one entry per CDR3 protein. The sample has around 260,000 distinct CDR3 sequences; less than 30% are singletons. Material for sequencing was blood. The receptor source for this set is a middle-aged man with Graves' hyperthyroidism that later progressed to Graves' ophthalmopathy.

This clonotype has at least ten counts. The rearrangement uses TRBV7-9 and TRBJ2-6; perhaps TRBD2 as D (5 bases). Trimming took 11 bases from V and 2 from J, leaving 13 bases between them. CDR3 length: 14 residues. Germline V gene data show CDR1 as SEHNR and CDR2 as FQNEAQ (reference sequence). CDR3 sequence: CASSGLAGANVLTF. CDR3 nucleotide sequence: TGTGCCTCCTCTGGACTCGCTGGGGCCAACGTCCTGACTTTC.

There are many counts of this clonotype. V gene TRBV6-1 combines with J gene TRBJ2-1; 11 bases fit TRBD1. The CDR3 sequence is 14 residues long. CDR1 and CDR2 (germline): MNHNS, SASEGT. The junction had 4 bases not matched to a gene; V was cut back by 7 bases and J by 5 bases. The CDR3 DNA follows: TGTGCCAGCACTCCGGGACAGGGGGACAATGAGCAGTTCTTC. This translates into CASTPGQGDNEQFF.

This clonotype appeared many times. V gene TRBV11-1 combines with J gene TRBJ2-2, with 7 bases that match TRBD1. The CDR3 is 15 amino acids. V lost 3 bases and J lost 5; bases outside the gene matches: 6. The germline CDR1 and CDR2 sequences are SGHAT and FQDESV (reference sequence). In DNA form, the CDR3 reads TGTGCCAGCAGCTTGAGACAGGGTAGGACCGGGGAGCTGTTTTTT. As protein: CASSLRQGRTGELFF.

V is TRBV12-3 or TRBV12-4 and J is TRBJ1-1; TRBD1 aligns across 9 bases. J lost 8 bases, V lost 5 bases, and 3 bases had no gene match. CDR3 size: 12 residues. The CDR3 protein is CASSGGQGEAFF. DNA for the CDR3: TGTGCCAGCAGTGGGGGACAGGGCGAAGCTTTCTTT.

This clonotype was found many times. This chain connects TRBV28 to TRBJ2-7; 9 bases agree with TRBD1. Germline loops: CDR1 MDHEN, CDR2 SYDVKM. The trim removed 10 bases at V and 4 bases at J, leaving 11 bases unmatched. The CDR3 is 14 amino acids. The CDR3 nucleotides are TGTGCCACCCGGCCCCCGGGACAGGGTTACGAGCAGTACTTC. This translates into CATRPPGQGYEQYF.

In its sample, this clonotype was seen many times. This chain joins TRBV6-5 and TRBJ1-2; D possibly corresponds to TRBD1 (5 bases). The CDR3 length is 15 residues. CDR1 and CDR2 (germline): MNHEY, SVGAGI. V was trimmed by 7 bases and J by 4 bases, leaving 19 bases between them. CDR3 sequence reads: CASTLRGREGYGYTF. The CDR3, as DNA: TGTGCCAGCACCTTACGGGGCAGGGAAGGCTATGGCTACACCTTC.

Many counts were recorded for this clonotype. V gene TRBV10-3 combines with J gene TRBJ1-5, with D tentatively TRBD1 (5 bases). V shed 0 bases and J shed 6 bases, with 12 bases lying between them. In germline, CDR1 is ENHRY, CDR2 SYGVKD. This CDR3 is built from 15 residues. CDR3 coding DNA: TGTGCCATCAGTGAGTCATCAGGGATCGGTCAGCCCCAGCATTTT. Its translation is CAISESSGIGQPQHF.

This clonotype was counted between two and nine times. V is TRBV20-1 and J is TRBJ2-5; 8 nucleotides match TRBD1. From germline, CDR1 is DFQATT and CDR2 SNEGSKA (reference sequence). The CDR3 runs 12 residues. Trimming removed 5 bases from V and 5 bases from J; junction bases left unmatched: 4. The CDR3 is CSAVRGPETQYF. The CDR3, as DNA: TGCAGTGCTGTCAGGGGGCCGGAGACCCAGTACTTC.

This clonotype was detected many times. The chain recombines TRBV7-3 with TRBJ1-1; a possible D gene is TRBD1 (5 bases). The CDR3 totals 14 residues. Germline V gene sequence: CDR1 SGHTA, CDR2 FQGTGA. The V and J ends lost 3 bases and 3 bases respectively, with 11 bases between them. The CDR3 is CASSFGGRYTEAFF. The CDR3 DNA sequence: TGTGCCAGCAGCTTTGGGGGGAGGTACACTGAAGCTTTCTTT. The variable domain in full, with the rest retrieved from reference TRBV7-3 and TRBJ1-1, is GAGVSQTPSNKVTEKGKYVELRCDPISGHTALYWYRQSLGQGPEFLIYFQGTGAADDSGLPNDRFFAVRPEGSVSTLKIQRTERGDSAVYLCASSFGGRYTEAFFGQGTRLTVV.

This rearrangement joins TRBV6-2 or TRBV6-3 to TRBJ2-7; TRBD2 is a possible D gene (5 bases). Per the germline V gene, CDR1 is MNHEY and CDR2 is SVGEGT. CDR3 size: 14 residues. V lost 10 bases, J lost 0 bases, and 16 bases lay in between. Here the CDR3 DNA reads TGTGCCACCGAGGGCCGTGTTGACTCCTACGAGCAGTACTTC. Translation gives CATEGRVDSYEQYF.

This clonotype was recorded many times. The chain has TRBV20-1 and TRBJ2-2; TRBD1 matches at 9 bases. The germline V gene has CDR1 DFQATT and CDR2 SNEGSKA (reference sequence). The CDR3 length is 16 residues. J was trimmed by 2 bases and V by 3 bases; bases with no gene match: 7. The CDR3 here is CSASGITGGNTGELFF. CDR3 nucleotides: TGCAGTGCTAGCGGAATCACAGGGGGCAACACCGGGGAGCTGTTTTTT.

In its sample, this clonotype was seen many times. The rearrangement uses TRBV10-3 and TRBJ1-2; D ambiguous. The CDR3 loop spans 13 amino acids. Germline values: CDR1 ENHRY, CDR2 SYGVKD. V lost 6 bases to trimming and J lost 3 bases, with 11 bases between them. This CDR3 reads CAIREELDYGYTF. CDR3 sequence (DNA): TGTGCCATCAGGGAGGAGCTGGACTATGGCTACACCTTC.

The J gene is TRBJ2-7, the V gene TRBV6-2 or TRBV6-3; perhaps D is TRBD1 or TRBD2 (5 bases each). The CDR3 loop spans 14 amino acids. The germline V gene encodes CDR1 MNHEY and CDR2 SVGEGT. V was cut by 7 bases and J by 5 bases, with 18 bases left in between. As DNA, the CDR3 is TGTGCCAGCAAGTCCGGGACCGGGCCCCACGAGCAGTACTTC. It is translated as CASKSGTGPHEQYF.